This TCR beta chain was profiled in a study of OX40 agonist ivuxolimab in advanced cancers. The repertoire was sequenced with immunoSEQ multiplex PCR; TCRdb's copy has only in-frame clones and lacks some. Seen here are 90,000 to 100,000 clones, approximately 90% observed once, and the top ten hold 0.79%. This clone was seen a single time. The sequence was collected from an adult with an advanced solid tumor such as melanoma, head and neck, liver or kidney cancer. The specimen was CD4+ or CD8+ T cells sorted from blood, collected in a trial of the OX40 agonist ivuxolimab.

The chain's CDR3 is CASSLAGAGVESPLHF. CDR3 coding DNA: TGCGCCAGCAGCTTGGCCGGGGCAGGGGTGGAATCACCCCTCCACTTT. The V call is TRBV5-1, the J call TRBJ1-6; D is perhaps TRBD1 (6 bases). The germline CDR1 and CDR2 sequences are SGHRS and YFSETQ. CDR3 size: 16 residues. Trimming stripped 0 bases from V and 10 bases from J, with 17 bases between. The full variable domain, in which reference TRBV5-1 and TRBJ1-6 provide the parts outside the CDR3, is KAGVTQTPRYLIKTRGQQVTLSCSPISGHRSVSWYQQTPGQGLQFLFEYFSETQRNKGNFPGRFSGRQFSNSRSEMNVSTLELGDSALYLCASSLAGAGVESPLHFGNGTRLTVT.